The clone carrying this T cell receptor (beta chain) has only a few counts. Its antigen is not identified. V was shortened by 3 bases and J by 1 base, with 16 bases between the two germline ends. The CDR3 is made up of 17 amino acids. Germline V gene sequence: CDR1 SEHNR, CDR2 FQNEAQ (reference sequence). The data are from a study of regulatory T cells in long-lasting Graves disease. Study-level background: Over 5 years of antithyroid drugs with positive TSH receptor antibodies was taken to mean persistent Graves' disease.

The time point was: persistent/refractory GD, antithyroid drugs over 5 years with positive TRAb. RNA extracted from PBMCs served as the sequencing template. Study-wide findings and caveats: Persistent disease preferred TRBV28, TRBJ1-2 and TRBJ2-5; new disease, TRBV20-1 and TRBJ2-1. With under 3,500 shared public clonotypes, persistent patients exceeded new patients, who shared about 1,000.

Both iRepertoire HTBI primers and Arm-PCR of CDR3 regions were used to build the TCR beta libraries. TCRdb processed the multiplex PCR reads anew with MiXCR; each CDR3 protein has one entry. Among almost 350,000 distinct CDR3 sequences, about 20% were seen once, and the ten largest hold over 25%. Sequenced material: peripheral blood mononuclear cells (PBMCs), taken when the disease was refractory, from a patient treated with antithyroid drugs. The chain couples TRBV7-9 to TRBJ1-5, with a possible D match to TRBD1 (5 bases). The sequence was collected from a female donor with Graves disease. The CDR3 protein is CASSFWGVGTSNQPQHF. In DNA form, the CDR3 reads TGTGCCAGCAGCTTCTGGGGGGTGGGAACCAGCAATCAGCCCCAGCATTTT.